This T cell receptor beta chain was recovered during a study of blood T cells in healthy people across ages. Germline V gene sequence: CDR1 SQVTM, CDR2 ANQGSEA. The germline V and J ends were trimmed by 4 bases and 4 bases, with 8 bases remaining between them. There are 13 residues in the CDR3. It was with a sample-barcoded 5' primer and a J-beta primer mix that a second PCR of roughly 7 to 11 cycles was run. TCRdb reprocessed the 5' RACE reads via MiXCR and lists one record per CDR3 protein. The data show some 940,000 distinct CDR3 sequences, almost 30% seen once. General observations from the study: When set beside aged donors, long-lived donors presented more naive CD4+ cells and higher diversity.

Each donor's blood draw was around 10 milliliters of peripheral blood. Notes on this clonotype: Its specificity is unknown.

This sample also appeared in a second study, on T cells of mothers and their children. As that report states: The whole RNA yield was converted to cDNA, around 1.4 ug per 15 ul. The study found thymic selection shapes TCR recombination output similarly in related and unrelated pairs.

The chain carries TRBV29-1 and TRBJ2-6, with no clear D. The sequence derives from a woman in her thirties or forties in good health. The sequenced sample was blood. In nucleotides, the CDR3 is TGCAGCGTTGCTCTGGTGGGGGCCAACGTCCTGACTTTC. This sequence encodes CSVALVGANVLTF.